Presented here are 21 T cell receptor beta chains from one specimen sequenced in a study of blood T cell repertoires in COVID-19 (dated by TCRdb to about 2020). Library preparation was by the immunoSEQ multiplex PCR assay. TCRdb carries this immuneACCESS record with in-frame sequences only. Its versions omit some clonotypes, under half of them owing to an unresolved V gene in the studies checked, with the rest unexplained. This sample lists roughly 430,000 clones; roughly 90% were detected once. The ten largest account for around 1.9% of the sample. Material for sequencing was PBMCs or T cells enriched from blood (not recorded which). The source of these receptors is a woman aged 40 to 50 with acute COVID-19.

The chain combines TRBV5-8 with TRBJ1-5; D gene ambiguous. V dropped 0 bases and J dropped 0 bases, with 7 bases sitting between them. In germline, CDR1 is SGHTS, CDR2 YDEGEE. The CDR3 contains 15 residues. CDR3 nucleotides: TGTGCCAGCAGCTTGGGCCAGAATAGCAATCAGCCCCAGCATTTT. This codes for CASSLGQNSNQPQHF.

The CDR3 sequence is CASSLAEGAGIQYF. The CDR3 DNA sequence: TGTGCCAGCAGCTTGGCGGAGGGGGCAGGCATTCAGTACTTC. The chain is built from TRBV5-5 and TRBJ2-4, with D possibly TRBD1 on 7 matching bases. CDR1 is SGHKS and CDR2 is YYEKEE in the germline V gene (reference sequence). Trimming left V 0 bases short and J 9 bases short, with 13 bases between. CDR3 length: 14 amino acids.

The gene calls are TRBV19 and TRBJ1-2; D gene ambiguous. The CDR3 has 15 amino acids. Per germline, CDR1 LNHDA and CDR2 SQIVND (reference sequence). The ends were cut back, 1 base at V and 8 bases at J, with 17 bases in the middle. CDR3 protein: CASSIVAPPGSGYTF. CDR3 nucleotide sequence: TGTGCCAGTAGTATAGTGGCCCCCCCCGGGAGCGGCTACACCTTC. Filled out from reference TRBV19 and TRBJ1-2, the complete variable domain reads DGGITQSPKYLFRKEGQNVTLSCEQNLNHDAMYWYRQDPGQGLRLIYYSQIVNDFQKGDIAEGYSVSREKKESFPLTVTSAQKNPTAFYLCASSIVAPPGSGYTFGSGTRLTVV.

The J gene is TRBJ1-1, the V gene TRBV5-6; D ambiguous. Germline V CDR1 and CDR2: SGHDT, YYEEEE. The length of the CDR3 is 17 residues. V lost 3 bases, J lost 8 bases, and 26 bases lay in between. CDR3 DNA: TGTGCCAGCAGCTCCATGTTCGACCGGACTGATAATTGGGAAGCTTTCTTT. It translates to CASSSMFDRTDNWEAFF.

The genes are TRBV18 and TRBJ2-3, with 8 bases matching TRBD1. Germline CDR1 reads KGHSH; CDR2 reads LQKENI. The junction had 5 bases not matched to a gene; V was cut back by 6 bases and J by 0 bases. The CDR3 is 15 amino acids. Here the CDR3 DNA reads TGTGCCAGCTCCCAAGACAGGGGAAGCACAGATACGCAGTATTTT. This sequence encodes CASSQDRGSTDTQYF. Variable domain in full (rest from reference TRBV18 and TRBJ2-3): NAGVMQNPRHLVRRRGQEARLRCSPMKGHSHVYWYRQLPEEGLKFMVYLQKENIIDESGMPKERFSAEFPKEGPSILRIQQVVRGDSAAYFCASSQDRGSTDTQYFGPGTRLTVL.

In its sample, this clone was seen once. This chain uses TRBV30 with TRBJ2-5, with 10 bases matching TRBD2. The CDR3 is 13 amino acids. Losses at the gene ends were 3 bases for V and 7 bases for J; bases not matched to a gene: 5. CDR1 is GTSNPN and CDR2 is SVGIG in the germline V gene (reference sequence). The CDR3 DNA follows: TGTGCCTGGAGCGGACTAGCGGTTACGACCCAGTACTTC. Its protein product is CAWSGLAVTTQYF.

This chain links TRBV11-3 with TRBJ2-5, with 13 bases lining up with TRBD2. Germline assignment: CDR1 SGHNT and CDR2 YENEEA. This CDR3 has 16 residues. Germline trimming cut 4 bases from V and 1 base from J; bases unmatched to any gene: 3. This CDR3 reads CASSSGTSGAQETQYF. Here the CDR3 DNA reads TGTGCCAGCAGCTCCGGGACTAGCGGGGCCCAAGAGACCCAGTACTTC.

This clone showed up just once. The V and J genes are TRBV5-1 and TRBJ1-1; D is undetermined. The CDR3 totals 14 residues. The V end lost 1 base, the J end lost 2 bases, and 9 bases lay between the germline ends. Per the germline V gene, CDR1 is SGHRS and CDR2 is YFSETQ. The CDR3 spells CASSLWAENTEAFF. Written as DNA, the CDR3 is TGCGCCAGCAGCTTGTGGGCAGAAAACACTGAAGCTTTCTTT.

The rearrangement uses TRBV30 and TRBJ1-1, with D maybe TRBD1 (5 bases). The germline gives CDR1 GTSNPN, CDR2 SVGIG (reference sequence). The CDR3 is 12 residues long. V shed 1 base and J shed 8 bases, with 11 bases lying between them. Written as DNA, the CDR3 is TGTGCCTGGAGTGCTCAGGGTTTCGAAGCTTTCTTT. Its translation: CAWSAQGFEAFF.

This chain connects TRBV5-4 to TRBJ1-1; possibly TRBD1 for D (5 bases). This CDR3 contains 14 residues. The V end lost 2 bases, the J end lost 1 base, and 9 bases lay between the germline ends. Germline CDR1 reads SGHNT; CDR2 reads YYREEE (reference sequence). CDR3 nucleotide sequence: TGTGCCAGCAGCTTCAGACAGCAGAACACTGAAGCTTTCTTT. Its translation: CASSFRQQNTEAFF.

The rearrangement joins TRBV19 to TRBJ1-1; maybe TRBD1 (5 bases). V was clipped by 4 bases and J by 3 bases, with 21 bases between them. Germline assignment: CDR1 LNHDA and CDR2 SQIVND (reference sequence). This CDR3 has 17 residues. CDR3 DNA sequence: TGTGCCAGTAGTAATTGGTGGTGGCGGGGACGCGACACTGAAGCTTTCTTT. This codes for CASSNWWWRGRDTEAFF.

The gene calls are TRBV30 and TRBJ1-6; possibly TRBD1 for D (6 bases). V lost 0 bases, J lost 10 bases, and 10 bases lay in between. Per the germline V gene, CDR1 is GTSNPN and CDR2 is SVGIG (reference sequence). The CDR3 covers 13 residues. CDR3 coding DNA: TGTGCCTGGAGTGTACAGGGTAGGTCACCCCTCCACTTT. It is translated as CAWSVQGRSPLHF.

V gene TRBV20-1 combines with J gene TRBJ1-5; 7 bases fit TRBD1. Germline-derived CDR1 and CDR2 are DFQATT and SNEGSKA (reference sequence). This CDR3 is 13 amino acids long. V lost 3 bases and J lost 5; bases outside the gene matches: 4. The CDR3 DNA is TGCAGTGCTAGTACCCAGGGGGATCAGCCCCAGCATTTT. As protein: CSASTQGDQPQHF.

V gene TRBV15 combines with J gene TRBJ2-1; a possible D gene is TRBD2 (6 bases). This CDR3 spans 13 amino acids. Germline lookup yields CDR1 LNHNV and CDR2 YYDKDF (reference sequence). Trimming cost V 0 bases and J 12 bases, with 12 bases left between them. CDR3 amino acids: CATSRDYAGPQFF. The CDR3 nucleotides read TGTGCCACCAGCAGAGATTATGCGGGACCGCAGTTCTTC. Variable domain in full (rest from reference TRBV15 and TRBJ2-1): DAMVIQNPRYQVTQFGKPVTLSCSQTLNHNVMYWYQQKSSQAPKLLFHYYDKDFNNEADTPDNFQSRRPNTSFCFLDIRSPGLGDTAMYLCATSRDYAGPQFFGPGTRLTVL.

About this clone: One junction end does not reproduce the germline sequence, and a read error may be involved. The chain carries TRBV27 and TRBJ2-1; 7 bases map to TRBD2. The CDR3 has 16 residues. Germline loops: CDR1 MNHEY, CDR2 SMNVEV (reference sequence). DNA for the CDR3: TGTGCCAGCAGTGTATCTAGCGGCCCCCTGTGGAATGAGCAGTTCTTC. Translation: CASSVSSGPLWNEQFF.

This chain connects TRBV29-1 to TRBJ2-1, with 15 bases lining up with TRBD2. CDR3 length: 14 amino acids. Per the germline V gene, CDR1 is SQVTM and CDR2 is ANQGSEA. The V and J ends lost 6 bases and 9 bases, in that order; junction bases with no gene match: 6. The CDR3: CSVRTSGGAFEQFF. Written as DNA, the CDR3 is TGCAGCGTCCGGACTAGCGGGGGGGCTTTTGAGCAGTTCTTC.

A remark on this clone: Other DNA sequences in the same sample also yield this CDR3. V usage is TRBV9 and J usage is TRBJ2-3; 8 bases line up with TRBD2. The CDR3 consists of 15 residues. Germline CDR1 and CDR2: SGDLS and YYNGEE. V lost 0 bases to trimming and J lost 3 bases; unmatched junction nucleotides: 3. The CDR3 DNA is TGTGCCAGCAGCGTAGTAGCGGGGCGGACAGATACGCAGTATTTT. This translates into CASSVVAGRTDTQYF.

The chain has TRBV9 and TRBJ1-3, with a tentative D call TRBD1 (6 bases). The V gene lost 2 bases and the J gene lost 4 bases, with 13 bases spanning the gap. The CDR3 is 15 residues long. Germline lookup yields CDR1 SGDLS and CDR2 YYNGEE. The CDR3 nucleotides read TGTGCCAGCAGCGTCGGACAGCCAAGGGGAAACACCATATATTTT. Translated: CASSVGQPRGNTIYF.

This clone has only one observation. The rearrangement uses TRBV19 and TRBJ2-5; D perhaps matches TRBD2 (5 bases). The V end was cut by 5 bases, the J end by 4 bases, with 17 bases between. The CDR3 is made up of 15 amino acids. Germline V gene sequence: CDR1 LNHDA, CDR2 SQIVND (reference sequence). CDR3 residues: CASSPSSAAGETQYF. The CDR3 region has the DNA TGTGCCAGTAGTCCCTCTTCAGCGGCGGGAGAGACCCAGTACTTC.

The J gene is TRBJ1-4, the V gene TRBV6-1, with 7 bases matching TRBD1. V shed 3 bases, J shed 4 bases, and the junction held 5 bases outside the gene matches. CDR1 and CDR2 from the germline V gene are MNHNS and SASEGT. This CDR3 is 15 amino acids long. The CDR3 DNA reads TGTGCCAGCAGTGAGGGACAGACCTATAATGAAAAACTGTTTTTT. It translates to CASSEGQTYNEKLFF.

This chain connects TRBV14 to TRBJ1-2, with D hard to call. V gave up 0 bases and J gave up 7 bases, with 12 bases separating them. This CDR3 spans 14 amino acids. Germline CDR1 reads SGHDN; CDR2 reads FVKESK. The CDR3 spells CASSQEIGLAGYTF. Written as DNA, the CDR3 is TGTGCCAGCAGCCAAGAGATTGGGCTCGCTGGCTACACCTTC.